Each of the 22 T cell receptor beta chains below was sequenced from the same sample in a study of post-analysis software for immune sequencing data. Regarding the study as a whole: A few TRBV segments occurring more often in patients than controls included TRBV5-6, TRBV5-1 and TRBV20-1.

What these receptors recognize is not known. The library was made from cDNA and included unique molecular identifiers. TCRdb reprocessed the PCR reads with MiXCR, giving one entry per CDR3 protein. The sample contains roughly 400,000 distinct CDR3 sequences, approximately 38% of which appear only once. The specimen was blood. The receptors were sampled from a girl aged 2 to 9 with multiple sclerosis.

This clonotype came up a few times. This chain joins TRBV7-3 and TRBJ1-2; TRBD1 aligns across 7 bases. The CDR3 consists of 15 residues. Looked up from germline, CDR1 is SGHTA and CDR2 is FQGTGA. Trimming took 5 bases from V and 4 from J; bases not matched to a gene: 10. The CDR3 DNA follows: TGTGCCAGCAGCCCAGGAGGAGGGGGCACCTATGGCTACACCTTC. Protein sequence: CASSPGGGGTYGYTF.

The chain joins TRBV6-5 to TRBJ2-1, with 10 bases identical to TRBD2. Germline trimming cut 4 bases from V and 9 bases from J; bases unmatched to any gene: 3. Germline loops: CDR1 MNHEY, CDR2 SVGAGI. The CDR3 runs to 13 residues. CDR3 in amino acids: CASSSLAGTEQFF. The CDR3 coding sequence is TGTGCCAGCAGTTCACTAGCGGGAACTGAGCAGTTCTTC.

This clonotype turned up a few times. The chain employs TRBV7-8 and TRBJ2-1, with D possibly matching TRBD2 (5 bases). Germline CDR1 reads SGHVS; CDR2 reads FQNEAQ. Trimming stripped 5 bases from V and 2 bases from J, with 16 bases between. The CDR3 spans 16 residues. CDR3 protein: CASSPAMRRTYNEQFF. CDR3 sequence (DNA): TGTGCCAGCAGCCCAGCTATGCGGAGGACCTACAATGAGCAGTTCTTC.

In its sample, this clonotype was seen a few times. The chain has TRBV6-2 or TRBV6-3 and TRBJ2-5; 10 bases line up with TRBD1. Unmatched junction bases numbered 4, after V lost 6 bases and J lost 0 bases. This CDR3 is 15 amino acids long. The V gene's germline CDR1 is MNHEY and CDR2 SVGEGT. CDR3 bases: TGTGCCAGCAGAACGACAGGGGGCTACCAAGAGACCCAGTACTTC. This gives the protein CASRTTGGYQETQYF.

The rearrangement uses TRBV7-9 and TRBJ1-5; 8 bases are shared with TRBD1. V was pared by 4 bases and J by 11 bases, with 7 bases of the junction left unmatched. Germline V gene data show CDR1 as SEHNR and CDR2 as FQNEAQ (reference sequence). There are 13 residues in the CDR3. In DNA form, the CDR3 reads TGTGCCAGCAGCTCAGACAGGGGCTCGGCCCAGCATTTT. This sequence encodes CASSSDRGSAQHF.

CDR3 amino acids: CAWSRGGDNEQFF. CDR3 sequence (DNA): TGTGCCTGGAGCAGGGGGGGGGACAATGAGCAGTTCTTC. The V call is TRBV30, the J call TRBJ2-1; the D call may be TRBD1 or TRBD2 (7 bases each). Trimming removed 3 bases from V and 5 bases from J, with 11 bases in between. Per the germline V gene, CDR1 is GTSNPN and CDR2 is SVGIG (reference sequence). The CDR3 consists of 13 residues.

This chain joins TRBV3-1 and TRBJ2-7; 7 bases align to TRBD2. Germline trimming cut 4 bases from V and 6 bases from J; bases unmatched to any gene: 12. There are 15 residues in the CDR3. Germline V lookup: CDR1 LGHDT, CDR2 YNNKEL (reference sequence). The CDR3 DNA sequence: TGTGCCAGCAGCCGCTTGATGGCGGGAGATTCCGAGCAGTACTTC. It specifies CASSRLMAGDSEQYF.

The J gene is TRBJ2-7, the V gene TRBV29-1; 8 positions match TRBD2. CDR3 length: 10 residues. Unmatched junction bases numbered 8, after V lost 7 bases and J lost 12 bases. Per the germline V gene, CDR1 is SQVTM and CDR2 is ANQGSEA. CDR3 loop: CSAGRETPYF. In DNA form, the CDR3 reads TGCAGCGCCGGGAGGGAGACCCCGTACTTC.

This clonotype has just a few counts. The chain recombines TRBV12-3 or TRBV12-4 with TRBJ1-6; D uncertain. The length of the CDR3 is 11 residues. V lost 4 bases and J 9 bases, leaving 4 bases between the germline ends. CDR3 loop: CASSSISPLHF. CDR3 bases: TGTGCCAGCAGTTCTATTTCACCCCTCCACTTT.

The chain links TRBV29-1 to TRBJ2-5; D gene unclear. CDR3 size: 13 residues. Trimming shortened V by 7 bases and J by 5 bases, and 17 bases separated the two germline ends. Germline loops: CDR1 SQVTM, CDR2 ANQGSEA. The CDR3, as DNA: TGCAGCGCCGGGCCGGTTCTAGGGGAGACCCAGTACTTC. Translating it yields CSAGPVLGETQYF. The variable domain in full, with the rest retrieved from reference TRBV29-1 and TRBJ2-5, is SAVISQKPSRDICQRGTSLTIQCQVDSQVTMMFWYRQQPGQSLTLIATANQGSEATYESGFVIDKFPISRPNLTFSTLTVSNMSPEDSSIYLCSAGPVLGETQYFGPGTRLLVL.

The chain joins TRBV4-2 to TRBJ2-7; 15 bases map to TRBD2. CDR1 and CDR2 from the germline V gene are LGHNA and YNFKEQ. The CDR3 consists of 18 residues. V gave up 4 bases and J gave up 2 bases; unmatched junction bases: 9. The CDR3 protein is CASSRWGLAGGITYEQYF. The CDR3 region has the DNA TGTGCCAGCAGCCGGTGGGGACTAGCGGGAGGAATTACCTACGAGCAGTACTTC.

The CDR3 nucleotides read TGTGCCAGCAGCGGGACGGACTCCTACGAGCAGTACTTC. It is translated as CASSGTDSYEQYF. The J gene is TRBJ2-7, the V gene TRBV7-6, with D tentatively TRBD1 or TRBD2 (5 bases each). The CDR3 loop spans 13 amino acids. Trimming removed 5 bases from V and 0 bases from J, with 8 bases in between. In germline, CDR1 is SGHVS, CDR2 FNYEAQ.

The chain has TRBV28 and TRBJ1-1; 9 positions match TRBD1. Germline values: CDR1 MDHEN, CDR2 SYDVKM. The length of the CDR3 is 14 residues. V trimming: 8 bases; J trimming: 2 bases; junction bases outside the gene matches: 6. The CDR3 loop reads CASGGQGRNTEAFF. The CDR3 bases are TGTGCCAGCGGCGGACAGGGGCGAAACACTGAAGCTTTCTTT.

The chain carries TRBV12-3 or TRBV12-4 and TRBJ2-4, with D maybe TRBD2 (6 bases). V lost 6 bases to trimming and J lost 3 bases, with 18 bases between them. The CDR3 length is 16 residues. The CDR3 DNA is TGTGCCAGCAGCTCCAGTTCGGGAGCTGGCAAAAACATTCAGTACTTC. Amino acids: CASSSSSGAGKNIQYF.

This clonotype was counted ten times or more. CDR3 residues: CASSPPGLADTQYF. Written as DNA, the CDR3 is TGCGCCAGCAGCCCACCGGGACTAGCAGATACGCAGTATTTT. The chain couples TRBV4-3 to TRBJ2-3; 8 nucleotides line up with TRBD2. The CDR3 consists of 14 residues. The trim removed 4 bases at V and 4 bases at J, leaving 4 bases unmatched. Germline CDR1 LGHNA, CDR2 YSLEER.

The chain uses TRBV5-1 and TRBJ2-7; perhaps TRBD1 as D (7 bases). V was pared by 7 bases and J by 1 base, with 15 bases between. The CDR3 covers 14 residues. Per germline, CDR1 SGHRS and CDR2 YFSETQ. CDR3 nucleotide sequence: TGCGCCAGCGGAGGGACAGTTGAATCCTACGAGCAGTACTTC. Amino acids: CASGGTVESYEQYF.

The chain has TRBV4-3 and TRBJ2-2; the match to TRBD1 covers 8 bases. Germline V lookup: CDR1 LGHNA, CDR2 YSLEER. The length of the CDR3 is 17 residues. Trimming removed 0 bases from V and 4 bases from J; junction bases left unmatched: 7. The CDR3 coding sequence is TGCGCCAGCAGCCAAGAGGGAACAGGGGGGAGCACCGGGGAGCTGTTTTTT. Protein: CASSQEGTGGSTGELFF.

This sequence joins TRBV20-1 and TRBJ2-3, with no clear D. Germline CDR1 reads DFQATT; CDR2 reads SNEGSKA (reference sequence). The CDR3 runs 16 residues. Trimming took 1 base from V and 0 from J, leaving 14 bases between them. Here the CDR3 DNA reads TGCAGTGCTAGAGGCTACCAGAGGCGTAGCACAGATACGCAGTATTTT. Its translation is CSARGYQRRSTDTQYF.

This clonotype was seen ten or more times. The V gene is TRBV10-3, the J gene TRBJ2-1; D unclear. CDR1 is ENHRY and CDR2 is SYGVKD in the germline V gene. The CDR3 runs to 13 residues. V was pared by 10 bases and J by 8 bases, with 18 bases between. CDR3 sequence: CASSEGPEDEQFF. CDR3 coding DNA: TGTGCCAGCAGCGAAGGGCCTGAGGATGAGCAGTTCTTC.

The chain couples TRBV12-3 or TRBV12-4 to TRBJ2-3; D possibly corresponds to TRBD2 (6 bases). This CDR3 contains 14 residues. V lost 6 bases and J 4 bases, leaving 14 bases between the germline ends. The CDR3 loop reads CASSPGLYADTQYF. The CDR3 nucleotides are TGTGCCAGCAGCCCGGGACTCTACGCAGATACGCAGTATTTT.

This chain links TRBV18 with TRBJ2-3, with D tentatively TRBD2 (5 bases). CDR1 and CDR2 (germline): KGHSH, LQKENI. The CDR3 length is 15 residues. V lost 1 base and J 2 bases, leaving 10 bases between the germline ends. The CDR3 sequence: CASSPRESYTDTQYF. In DNA form, the CDR3 reads TGTGCCAGCTCACCACGGGAGAGTTACACAGATACGCAGTATTTT.

This clonotype was observed a handful of times. The V and J genes are TRBV20-1 and TRBJ2-5, with 8 bases lining up with TRBD1. CDR1 is DFQATT and CDR2 is SNEGSKA in the germline V gene (reference sequence). CDR3 length equals 16 residues. V lost 3 bases to trimming and J lost 5 bases; unmatched junction nucleotides: 14. The CDR3 reads CSASPPYAGGGETQYF. The CDR3 DNA is TGCAGTGCTAGTCCCCCGTACGCAGGGGGCGGCGAGACCCAGTACTTC.